These 3 T cell receptor beta chains originate from one sample sequenced in a study of T cells in localized non-small cell lung cancer (dated by TCRdb to 2020 to 2021). Libraries were prepared through the immunoSEQ multiplex PCR assay. TCRdb took over this immuneACCESS table, retaining in-frame rearrangements with V and J assigned. Such tables are incomplete; in checked studies, under half of the missing clones stem from an unresolved V gene, and the remainder is unexplained. Recorded for this sample are some 130,000 clones; more than 80% of them occurred a single time. The ten largest clones take up approximately 1.5% of the sample. This material consisted of peripheral blood, taken before any cancer treatment. These receptors were taken from a female donor of 60 years or more with stage I lung adenocarcinoma.

The rearrangement joins TRBV2 to TRBJ2-2; D may be TRBD2 (6 bases). V lost 11 bases and J lost 2, with 15 bases in between. The CDR3 loop spans 14 amino acids. CDR1 is SNHLY, CDR2 FYNNEI, per germline. This CDR3 is CAAGGTQNTGELFF. In DNA form, the CDR3 reads TGTGCCGCTGGGGGGACTCAAAACACCGGGGAGCTGTTTTTT.

V is TRBV25-1 and J is TRBJ1-1; D is unclear. Germline V gene lookup returns CDR1 MGHDK and CDR2 SYGVNS. This CDR3 spans 14 amino acids. The ends were cut back, 4 bases at V and 2 bases at J, with 11 bases in the middle. The CDR3 nucleotides read TGTGCCAGCAGTGGGAGGGTAGCAAACACTGAAGCTTTCTTT. Translation: CASSGRVANTEAFF.

This clone was observed a handful of times. The chain joins TRBV18 to TRBJ2-2; D is perhaps TRBD1 (8 bases). The CDR3 contains 18 residues. The V and J ends lost 3 bases and 0 bases respectively, with 17 bases between them. Per germline, CDR1 KGHSH and CDR2 LQKENI. For the CDR3, the DNA is TGTGCCAGCTCACCCGAACAGGGGGGGATACCGAACACCGGGGAGCTGTTTTTT. It encodes CASSPEQGGIPNTGELFF.